The source of this TCR beta chain is a study of identical twins. The sample holds a few counts of this clonotype. Its antigen remains unidentified. Germline lookup yields CDR1 MNHNS and CDR2 SASEGT. The CDR3 extends over 14 amino acids. Trimming took off 7 bases at V and 2 bases at J, with 11 bases between the two ends. TCRdb recomputed calls from the 5' RACE reads with MiXCR, one row per CDR3 protein. The sample includes a few hundred thousand distinct CDR3 sequences, roughly 24% seen only once; the top ten take just under 3%. Overall study findings and caveats: Beta out-of-frame sequences displayed a weaker excess of sharing between twins.

This same sample was also part of a study on T cells expressing NK-cell markers. That study reports: Investigators obtained TCR beta repertoires from sorted CD3+CD56+NKG2C+, CD3+CD56+NKG2C- and CD3+CD56-NKG2C+ T cells.

This receptor was identified in a woman under 30 in good health. The chain links TRBV6-1 to TRBJ2-2; D is possibly TRBD2 (6 bases). The sequencing input was CD4+ T cells sorted from blood. For the CDR3, the DNA is TGTGCCAGCACTCCGGGACTTAACACCGGGGAGCTGTTTTTT. Protein: CASTPGLNTGELFF.